The clone carrying this T cell receptor (beta chain) was picked up many times. Its antigen is still unknown. The CDR3 runs to 13 residues. Trimming took 8 bases from V and 3 from J, leaving 11 bases between them. The entry originates in a study of T cells in Graves' hyperthyroidism and ophthalmopathy. Regarding the study as a whole: Most expanded thyroid clonotypes above 0.001 also appeared in blood.

It was RNA transcripts that yielded the amplified TCR beta CDR3 regions. First-round RT-PCR targeting the TCR CDR3 was performed with the HTBI primer set. TCRdb redid the calling of the multiplex PCR reads with MiXCR, one entry per CDR3 protein. The sample has about 640,000 distinct CDR3 sequences, about 20% seen once; the top ten hold around a third. V and J are TRBV12-3 or TRBV12-4 and TRBJ1-5; D unclear. Sequenced sample: blood. The TCR comes from a man aged 25-45 years with Graves' ophthalmopathy. In nucleotides, the CDR3 is TGTGCCAGCGGTAGGTCCGTCAATCAGCCCCAGCATTTT. Its translation is CASGRSVNQPQHF.